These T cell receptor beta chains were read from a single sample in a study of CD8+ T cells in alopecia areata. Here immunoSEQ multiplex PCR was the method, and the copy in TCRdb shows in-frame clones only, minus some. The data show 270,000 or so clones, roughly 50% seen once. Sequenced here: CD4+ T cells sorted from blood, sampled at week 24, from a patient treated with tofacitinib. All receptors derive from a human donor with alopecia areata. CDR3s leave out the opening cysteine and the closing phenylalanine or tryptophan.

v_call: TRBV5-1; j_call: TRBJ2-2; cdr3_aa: ASSLVVPVSNTGELF
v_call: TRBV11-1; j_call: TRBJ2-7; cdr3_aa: ASTTQGAEQY
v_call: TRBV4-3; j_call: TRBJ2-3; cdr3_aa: ASSRRGTDTQY
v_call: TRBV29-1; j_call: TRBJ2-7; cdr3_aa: SARTGGRYEQY
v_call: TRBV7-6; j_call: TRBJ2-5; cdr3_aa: ASSLAGLEETQY
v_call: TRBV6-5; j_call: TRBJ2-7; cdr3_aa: ASRGGTPWGEQY
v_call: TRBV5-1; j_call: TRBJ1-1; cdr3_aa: ASSFQGMNTEAF
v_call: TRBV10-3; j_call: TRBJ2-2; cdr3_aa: AISERLPAAGELF
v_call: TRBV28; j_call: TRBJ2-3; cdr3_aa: ASSPFTGGIDTQY
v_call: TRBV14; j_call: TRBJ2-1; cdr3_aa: ASSHLRGTGSYNEQF
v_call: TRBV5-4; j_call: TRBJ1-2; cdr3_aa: ASSFDRRSHGYT
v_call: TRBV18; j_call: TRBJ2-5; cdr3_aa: ASSPELAEETQY
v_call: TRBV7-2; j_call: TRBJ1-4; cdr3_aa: ASSPQKGIGEKLF
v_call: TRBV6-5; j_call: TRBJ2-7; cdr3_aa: ASSRDTSYEQY
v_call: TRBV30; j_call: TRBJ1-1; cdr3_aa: AWSVDSDTEAF
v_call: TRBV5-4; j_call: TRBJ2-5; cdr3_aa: ASTAAQGTETQY
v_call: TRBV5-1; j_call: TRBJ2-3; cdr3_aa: ASSLSSGGLTDTQY
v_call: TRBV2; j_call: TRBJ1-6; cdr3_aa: ASSARTADSPLH
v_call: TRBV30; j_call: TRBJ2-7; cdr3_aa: AWRSGEFSSRQY
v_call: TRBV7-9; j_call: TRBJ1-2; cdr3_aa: ASSLDGGIYGYT
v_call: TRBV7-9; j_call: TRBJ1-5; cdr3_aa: ASSSTGEINQPQH
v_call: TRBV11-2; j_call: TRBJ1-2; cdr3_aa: ASSLDRHDGYT
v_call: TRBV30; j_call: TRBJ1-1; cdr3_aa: AWSGNLNTEAF
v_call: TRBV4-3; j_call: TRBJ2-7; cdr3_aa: ASSLGQTYEQY
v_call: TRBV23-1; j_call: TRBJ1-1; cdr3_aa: ASSQSVGHEAF
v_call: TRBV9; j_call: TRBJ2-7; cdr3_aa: ASSVASITYEQY
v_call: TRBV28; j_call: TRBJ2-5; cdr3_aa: ASSSRAGGETQY
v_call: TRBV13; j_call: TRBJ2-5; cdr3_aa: ASSFMKEELY
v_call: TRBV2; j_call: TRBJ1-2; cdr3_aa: ASSVLNREYGYT
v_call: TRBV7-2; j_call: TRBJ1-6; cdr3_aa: ASSLALIGDRGISPLH
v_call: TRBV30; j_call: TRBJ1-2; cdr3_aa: AWSPRAARDYGYT
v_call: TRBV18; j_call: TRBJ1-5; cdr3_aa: ASSPIYTGGSNQPQH
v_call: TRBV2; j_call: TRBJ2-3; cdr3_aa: ASSGVAAAQY
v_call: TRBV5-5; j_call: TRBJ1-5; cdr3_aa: ASSSRRRRYQPQH
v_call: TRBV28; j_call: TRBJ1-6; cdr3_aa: ATISRQGAYSPLH
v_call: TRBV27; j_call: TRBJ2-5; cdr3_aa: ASSLGLAGGYETQY
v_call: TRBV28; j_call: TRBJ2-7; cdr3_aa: ASSRGRGREQY
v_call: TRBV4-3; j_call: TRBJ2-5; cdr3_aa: ASSRHREETQY
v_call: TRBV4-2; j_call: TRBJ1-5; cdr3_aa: ASSQVLGAQPQH
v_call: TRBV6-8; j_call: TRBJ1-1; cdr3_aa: ASSYSRQGARTEAF
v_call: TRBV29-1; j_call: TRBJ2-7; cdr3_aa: SARGPTYEQY